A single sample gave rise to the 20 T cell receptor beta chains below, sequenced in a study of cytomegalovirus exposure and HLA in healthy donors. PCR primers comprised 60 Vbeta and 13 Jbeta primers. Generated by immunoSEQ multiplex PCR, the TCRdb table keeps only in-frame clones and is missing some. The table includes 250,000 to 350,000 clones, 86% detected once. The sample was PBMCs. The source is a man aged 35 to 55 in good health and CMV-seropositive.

CDR3 bases: TGTGCCAGCAGCCGGCTAGCGGGAGTTCCCTACGAGCAGTACTTC. Translated, it gives CASSRLAGVPYEQYF. The chain recombines TRBV4-2 with TRBJ2-7; 10 bases agree with TRBD2. Germline CDR1 reads LGHNA; CDR2 reads YNFKEQ. CDR3 length: 15 amino acids. With 4 bases clipped from V and 2 bases from J, the junction kept 5 bases outside the gene matches.

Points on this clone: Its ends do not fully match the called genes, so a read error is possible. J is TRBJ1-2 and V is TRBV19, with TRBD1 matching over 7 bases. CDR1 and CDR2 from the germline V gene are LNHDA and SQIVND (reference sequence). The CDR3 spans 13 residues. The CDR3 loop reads CASSKTGPYAYTF. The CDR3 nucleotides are TGTGCCAGTAGTAAGACAGGGCCTTATGCCTACACCTTC.

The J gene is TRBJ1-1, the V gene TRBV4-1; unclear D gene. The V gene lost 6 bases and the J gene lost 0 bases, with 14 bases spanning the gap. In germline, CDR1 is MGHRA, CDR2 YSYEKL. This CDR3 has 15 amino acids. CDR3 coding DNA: TGCGCCAGCAGACTGGACGGAGGGCTGAACACTGAAGCTTTCTTT. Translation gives CASRLDGGLNTEAFF.

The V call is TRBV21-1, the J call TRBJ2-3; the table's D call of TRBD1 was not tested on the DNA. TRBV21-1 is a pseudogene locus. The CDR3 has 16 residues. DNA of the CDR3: TGTGCCAGCCCAAAGAGGGGACAGGGGGCTACAGATACGCAGTATTTT. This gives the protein CASPKRGQGATDTQYF.

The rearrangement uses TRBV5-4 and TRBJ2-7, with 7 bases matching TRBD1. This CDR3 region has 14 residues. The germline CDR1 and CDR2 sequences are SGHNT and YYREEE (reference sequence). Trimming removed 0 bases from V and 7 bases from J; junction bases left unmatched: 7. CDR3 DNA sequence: TGTGCCAGCAGCTTGGAGTTCAGGGGGAGTGAGCAGTACTTC. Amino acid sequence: CASSLEFRGSEQYF.

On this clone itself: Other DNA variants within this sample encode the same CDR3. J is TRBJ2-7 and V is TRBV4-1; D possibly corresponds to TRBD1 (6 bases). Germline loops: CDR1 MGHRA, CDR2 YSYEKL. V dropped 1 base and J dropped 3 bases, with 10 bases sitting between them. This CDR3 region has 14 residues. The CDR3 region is CASSQGRGYYEQYF. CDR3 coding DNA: TGCGCCAGCAGCCAAGGCAGGGGATACTACGAGCAGTACTTC.

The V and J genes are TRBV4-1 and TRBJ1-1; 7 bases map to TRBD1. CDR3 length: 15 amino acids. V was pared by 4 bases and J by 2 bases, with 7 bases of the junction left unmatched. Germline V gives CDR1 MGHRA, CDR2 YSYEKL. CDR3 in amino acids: CASSLGAGGNTEAFF. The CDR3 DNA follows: TGCGCCAGCAGCCTTGGGGCAGGGGGAAACACTGAAGCTTTCTTT.

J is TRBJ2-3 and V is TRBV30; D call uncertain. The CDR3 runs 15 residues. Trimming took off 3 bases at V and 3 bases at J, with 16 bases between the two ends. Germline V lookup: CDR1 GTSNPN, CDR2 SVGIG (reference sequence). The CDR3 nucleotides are TGTGCCTGGAGACCGAAACAGACGACGACAGATACGCAGTATTTT. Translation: CAWRPKQTTTDTQYF.

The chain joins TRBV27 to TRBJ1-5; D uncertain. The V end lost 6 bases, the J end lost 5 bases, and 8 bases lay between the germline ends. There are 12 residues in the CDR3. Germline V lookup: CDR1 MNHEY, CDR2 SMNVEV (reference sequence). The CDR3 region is CASRNLDQPQHF. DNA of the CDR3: TGTGCCAGCAGAAATTTAGATCAGCCCCAGCATTTT.

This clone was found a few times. Here the CDR3 reads CASSLGEATEAFF. As DNA, the CDR3 is TGTGCCAGCAGTTTGGGGGAGGCCACTGAAGCTTTCTTT. The V gene is TRBV27, the J gene TRBJ1-1, with D perhaps matching TRBD1 (5 bases). V was cut by 3 bases and J by 4 bases, with 9 bases left in between. CDR1 and CDR2 from the germline V gene are MNHEY and SMNVEV (reference sequence). The CDR3 sequence is 13 residues long.

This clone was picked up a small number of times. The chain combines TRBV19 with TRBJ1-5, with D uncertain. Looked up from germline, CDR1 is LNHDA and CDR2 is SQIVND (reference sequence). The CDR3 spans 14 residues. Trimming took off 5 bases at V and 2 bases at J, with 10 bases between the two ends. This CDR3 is CASSPPGGNQPQHF. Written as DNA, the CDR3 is TGTGCCAGTAGTCCGCCGGGAGGCAATCAGCCCCAGCATTTT.

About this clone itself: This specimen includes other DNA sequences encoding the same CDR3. In DNA form, the CDR3 reads TGTGCCAGTAGCTTGACACTGAACACTGAAGCTTTCTTT. This translates into CASSLTLNTEAFF. The chain links TRBV19 to TRBJ1-1; D uncertain. Between the trimmed V and J ends, which lost 6 bases and 0 bases, there was a span of 8 bases. This CDR3 region has 13 residues. Germline values: CDR1 LNHDA, CDR2 SQIVND (reference sequence).

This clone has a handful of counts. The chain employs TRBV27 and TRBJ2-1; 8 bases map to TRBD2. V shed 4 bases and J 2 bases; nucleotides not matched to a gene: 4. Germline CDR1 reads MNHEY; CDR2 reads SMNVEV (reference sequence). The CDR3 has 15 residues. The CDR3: CASSSGTRTYNEQFF. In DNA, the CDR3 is TGTGCCAGCAGTTCAGGGACTAGAACCTACAATGAGCAGTTCTTC.

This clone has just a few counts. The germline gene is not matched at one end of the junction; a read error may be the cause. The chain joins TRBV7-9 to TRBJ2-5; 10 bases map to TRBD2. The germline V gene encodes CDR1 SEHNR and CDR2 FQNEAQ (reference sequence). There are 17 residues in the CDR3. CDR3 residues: CSSSLGGASGSGETQYF. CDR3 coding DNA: TGTTCCAGCAGCTTAGGAGGAGCTAGCGGGAGTGGAGAGACCCAGTACTTC.

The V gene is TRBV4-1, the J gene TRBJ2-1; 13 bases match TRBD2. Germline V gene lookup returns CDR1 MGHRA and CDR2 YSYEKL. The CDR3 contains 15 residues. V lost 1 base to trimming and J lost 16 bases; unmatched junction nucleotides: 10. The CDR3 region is CASSQGALAGGPSFF. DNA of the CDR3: TGCGCCAGCAGCCAAGGAGCACTAGCGGGAGGGCCGTCATTCTTC.

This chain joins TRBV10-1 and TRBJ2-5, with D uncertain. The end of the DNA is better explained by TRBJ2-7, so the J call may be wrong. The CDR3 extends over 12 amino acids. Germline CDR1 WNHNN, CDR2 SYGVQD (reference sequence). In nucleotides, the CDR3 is TGCGCCAGGTCGATTTGCTCCTACGAGCAGTACTTC. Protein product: CARSICSYEQYF.

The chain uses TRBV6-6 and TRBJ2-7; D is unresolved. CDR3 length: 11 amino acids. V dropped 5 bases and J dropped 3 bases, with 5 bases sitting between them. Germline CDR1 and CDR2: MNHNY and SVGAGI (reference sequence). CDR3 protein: CASSLYYEQYF. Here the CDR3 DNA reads TGTGCCAGCAGTCTTTACTACGAGCAGTACTTC.

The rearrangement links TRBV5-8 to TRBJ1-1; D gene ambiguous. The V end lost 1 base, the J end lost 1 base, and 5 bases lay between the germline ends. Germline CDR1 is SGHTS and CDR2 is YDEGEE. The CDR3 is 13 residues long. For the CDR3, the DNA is TGTGCCAGCAGCTTGATGAGGAACACTGAAGCTTTCTTT. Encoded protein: CASSLMRNTEAFF.

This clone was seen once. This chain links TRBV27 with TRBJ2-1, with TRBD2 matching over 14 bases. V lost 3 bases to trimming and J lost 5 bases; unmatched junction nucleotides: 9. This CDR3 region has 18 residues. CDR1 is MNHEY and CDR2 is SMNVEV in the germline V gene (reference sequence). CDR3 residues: CASSFTTSGRADHNEQFF. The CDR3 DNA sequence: TGTGCCAGCAGTTTTACGACTAGCGGGAGGGCCGATCACAATGAGCAGTTCTTC.

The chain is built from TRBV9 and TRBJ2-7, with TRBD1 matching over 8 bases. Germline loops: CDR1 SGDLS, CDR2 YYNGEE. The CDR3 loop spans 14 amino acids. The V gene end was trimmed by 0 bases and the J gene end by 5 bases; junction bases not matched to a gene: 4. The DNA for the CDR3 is TGTGCCAGCAGCGTAGATCCAGGGGGCCACGAGCAGTACTTC. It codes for CASSVDPGGHEQYF.